The rows below give T cell receptor beta chains drawn from one sample of a study of T-cell memory formation after mild COVID-19. TCRdb itself ran the 5' RACE reads through MiXCR, one entry per CDR3 protein. The repertoire consists of approximately 570,000 distinct CDR3 sequences, with about a sixth occurring once and the leading ten covering around 12%. Sequenced sample: PBMCs or a T cell subset sorted from them (not recorded which). These receptors were obtained from an adult woman who had mild COVID-19 (a few samples of this study predate the infection). Cell type and time point are not known. Both conserved end residues are part of each CDR3.

V gene: TRBV11-2; CDR3 protein: CASSSRTSLNTGELFF
V gene: TRBV7-9; CDR3 protein: CASIPGQTSGANVLTF
V gene: TRBV30; CDR3 protein: CAWSVRSGLVLGTDTQYF
V gene: TRBV29-1; CDR3 protein: CSILTSPQPQHF
V gene: TRBV7-8; CDR3 protein: CASSLGGQGAWFQPQHF
V gene: TRBV24-1; CDR3 protein: CATSDSQGNSPLHF
V gene: TRBV24-1; CDR3 protein: CATSPGQGLTGELFF
V gene: TRBV7-2; CDR3 protein: CASSLTGLRGEQYF
V gene: TRBV7-9; CDR3 protein: CASSIYPDPYNEQFF
V gene: TRBV6-5; CDR3 protein: CASSFTGHGYTF
V gene: TRBV27; CDR3 protein: CASSSPAGANVLTF
V gene: TRBV3-1; CDR3 protein: CASSQVGAGGKGQPQHF
V gene: TRBV5-4; CDR3 protein: CASSLTRGGQGTGELFF
V gene: TRBV9; CDR3 protein: CASSSRRNYREMNTEAFF
V gene: TRBV2; CDR3 protein: CASSAIRTNNEQFF
V gene: TRBV15; CDR3 protein: CATSRDGDYSTDTQYF
V gene: TRBV7-2; CDR3 protein: CASSPGQSYSYEQYF
V gene: TRBV12-3/TRBV12-4; CDR3 protein: CASSQDRNYGYTF
V gene: TRBV15; CDR3 protein: CATSERGGSSYNEQFF
V gene: TRBV24-1; CDR3 protein: CATSPPQGEQYF